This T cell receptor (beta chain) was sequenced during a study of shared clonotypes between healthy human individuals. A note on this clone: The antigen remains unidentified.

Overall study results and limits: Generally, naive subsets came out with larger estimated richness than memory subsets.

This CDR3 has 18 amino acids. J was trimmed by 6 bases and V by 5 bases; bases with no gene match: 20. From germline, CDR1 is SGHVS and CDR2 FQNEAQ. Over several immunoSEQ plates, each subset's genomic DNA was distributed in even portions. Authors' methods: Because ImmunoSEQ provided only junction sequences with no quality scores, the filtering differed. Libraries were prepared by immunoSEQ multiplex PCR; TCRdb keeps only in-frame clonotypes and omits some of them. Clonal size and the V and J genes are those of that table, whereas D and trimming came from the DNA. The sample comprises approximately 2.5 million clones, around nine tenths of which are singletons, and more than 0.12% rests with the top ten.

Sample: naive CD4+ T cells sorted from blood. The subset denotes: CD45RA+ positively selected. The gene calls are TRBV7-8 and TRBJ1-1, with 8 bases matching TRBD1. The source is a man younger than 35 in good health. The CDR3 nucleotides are TGTGCCAGCAGCCAAAGGGGGAGGGCAGGGGGCTACAAGGCTGAAGCTTTCTTT. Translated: CASSQRGRAGGYKAEAFF.